This TCR beta chain was obtained from a study of Graves' ophthalmopathy and Graves' hyperthyroidism. Amplification from RNA transcripts yielded the TCR beta CDR3 regions. Following a first-round RT-PCR that used HTBI primers, a second-round multiplex PCR was carried out. One entry per CDR3 protein, called by TCRdb with MiXCR from the multiplex PCR reads. The sample has roughly 300,000 distinct CDR3 sequences, 15% to 20% seen once. PBMCs were density-gradient isolated from roughly 9.6 ml fresh blood. Germline CDR1 and CDR2: MDHEN and SYDVKM. V was pared by 2 bases and J by 0 bases, with 19 bases between. The CDR3 consists of 19 residues.

V gene TRBV28 combines with J gene TRBJ2-2; maybe TRBD1 (7 bases). The source of this sequence is an adult man with Graves' ophthalmopathy. The specimen was peripheral blood. CDR3 DNA sequence: TGTGCCAGCAGTTTAAGGGGGCTTGCGCGGGGACCGAACACCGGGGAGCTGTTTTTT. It encodes CASSLRGLARGPNTGELFF.